Listed here are 29 T cell receptor beta chains from one sample, sequenced in a study of blood T cells in healthy people across ages. A second about 6 to 12 cycle PCR used barcoded and J-beta primers. TCRdb reanalysed the 5' RACE reads using MiXCR and keeps one entry per CDR3 protein. The table records approximately 800,000 distinct CDR3 sequences, roughly 24% of them present only once. This sample was also put to use in a study of T cells of mothers and their children.

The sequencing input was blood. Every receptor here comes from a boy aged 10-17 years in good health.

V and J are TRBV5-1 and TRBJ1-5; a possible D gene is TRBD1 (5 bases). This CDR3 is 17 amino acids long. Germline CDR1 and CDR2: SGHRS and YFSETQ. V was clipped by 9 bases and J by 2 bases, with 24 bases between them. CDR3 protein: CAIYGDSNSGGNQPQHF. CDR3 in DNA: TGCGCCATCTATGGGGACTCAAACTCCGGGGGCAATCAGCCCCAGCATTTT.

This clonotype was detected only a few times. CDR3 DNA sequence: TGCAGCGTTGAGCGGGACAGGGGGTCTACAGATACGCAGTATTTT. Amino acid sequence: CSVERDRGSTDTQYF. This chain uses TRBV29-1 with TRBJ2-3; 11 positions match TRBD1. Per germline, CDR1 SQVTM and CDR2 ANQGSEA. V lost 3 bases, J lost 3 bases, and 5 bases stayed unmatched. This CDR3 is 15 amino acids long.

This clonotype has a handful of counts. This chain connects TRBV10-2 to TRBJ2-3; D is unclear. This CDR3 region has 13 residues. Trimming pared 10 bases from V and 2 bases from J, leaving 13 bases between. Germline-derived CDR1 and CDR2 are WSHSY and SAAADI. The chain's CDR3 is CATQGLDTDTQYF. The CDR3 DNA is TGCGCCACGCAAGGTCTGGACACAGATACGCAGTATTTT.

The chain links TRBV4-1 to TRBJ1-4, with D unresolved. Germline CDR1 MGHRA, CDR2 YSYEKL. V lost 3 bases and J lost 8, with 16 bases in between. The CDR3 is made up of 15 amino acids. CDR3 sequence reads: CASSQAWGQKEKLFF. CDR3 coding DNA: TGCGCCAGCAGCCAGGCTTGGGGTCAGAAAGAAAAACTGTTTTTT.

V usage is TRBV6-1 and J usage is TRBJ2-5; D is ambiguous. V shed 5 bases and J shed 2 bases, with 21 bases lying between them. Germline V gives CDR1 MNHNS, CDR2 SASEGT. This CDR3 spans 17 amino acids. The CDR3 protein is CASSPRARRISQETQYF. The CDR3 bases are TGTGCCAGCAGTCCCAGAGCTCGACGGATATCGCAAGAGACCCAGTACTTC.

CDR3 in DNA: TGTGCCAGCAGTCCGCACCAGAGCCTGAGTGAAAAACTGTTTTTT. Amino acids: CASSPHQSLSEKLFF. The J gene is TRBJ1-4, the V gene TRBV28; D gene ambiguous. The germline V and J ends were trimmed by 5 bases and 7 bases, with 17 bases remaining between them. The CDR3 runs 15 residues. CDR1 is MDHEN and CDR2 is SYDVKM in the germline V gene.

This chain joins TRBV19 and TRBJ2-5; D remains unclear. The end of the DNA is better explained by TRBJ2-7, so the J call may be wrong. The CDR3 spans 15 residues. CDR1 LNHDA and CDR2 SQIVND come from the germline V gene (reference sequence). The CDR3 nucleotides read TGTGCCAGTAGTTTATCGGCGACCCTGGACTACGAGCAGTACTTC. This encodes CASSLSATLDYEQYF.

The V and J genes are TRBV7-6 and TRBJ2-5, with 11 bases aligning to TRBD2. Germline V CDR1 and CDR2: SGHVS, FNYEAQ. This CDR3 region has 18 residues. V lost 5 bases and J lost 1; bases outside the gene matches: 12. In DNA, the CDR3 is TGTGCCAGCAGCCCCTTGGCGCTAGCGGGGGGTTCCCAAGAGACCCAGTACTTC. It codes for CASSPLALAGGSQETQYF.

V gene TRBV30 combines with J gene TRBJ2-2, with 10 bases aligning to TRBD1. Germline CDR1 and CDR2: GTSNPN and SVGIG (reference sequence). CDR3 length equals 13 residues. V shed 8 bases and J 4 bases; nucleotides not matched to a gene: 4. CDR3 DNA: TGTGCCGGGGGACAGGGGAGCACCGGGGAGCTGTTTTTT. It encodes CAGGQGSTGELFF.

This clonotype was detected a few times. Its ends do not fully match the called genes, so a read error is possible. The chain links TRBV6-1 to TRBJ2-3; 7 bases line up with TRBD1. The CDR3 is made up of 16 amino acids. Per the germline V gene, CDR1 is MNHNS and CDR2 is SASEGT. The CDR3 nucleotides read TGTGCCAGCAGGCCCCCTACAGGGGTTGGCACAGGTACGCAGTATTTT. This sequence encodes CASRPPTGVGTGTQYF.

This clonotype occurred many times. The chain joins TRBV7-6 to TRBJ1-4, with D tentatively TRBD1 (5 bases). Germline V lookup: CDR1 SGHVS, CDR2 FNYEAQ. The ends were cut back, 1 base at V and 7 bases at J, with 10 bases in the middle. The CDR3 sequence is 14 residues long. Here the CDR3 reads CASSLEGLGEKLFF. The CDR3 nucleotides are TGTGCCAGCAGCTTAGAGGGGTTGGGTGAAAAACTGTTTTTT. The full variable domain, rest sourced from reference TRBV7-6 and TRBJ1-4, is GAGVSQSPRYKVTKRGQDVALRCDPISGHVSLYWYRQALGQGPEFLTYFNYEAQQDKSGLPNDRFSAERPEGSISTLTIQRTEQRDSAMYRCASSLEGLGEKLFFGSGTQLSVL.

This clonotype came up once. The V and J genes are TRBV6-2 or TRBV6-3 and TRBJ2-1; a weak D match, TRBD2 (6 bases). Germline V lookup: CDR1 MNHEY, CDR2 SVGEGT. CDR3 length equals 14 residues. Trimming pared 0 bases from V and 7 bases from J, leaving 10 bases between. CDR3 DNA: TGTGCCAGCAGTTACTCCGGGAGTGGGAATGAGCAGTTCTTC. Its protein is CASSYSGSGNEQFF.

This clonotype was counted between two and nine times. The J gene is TRBJ1-1, the V gene TRBV20-1, with D perhaps matching TRBD1 (6 bases). Trimming pared 5 bases from V and 4 bases from J, leaving 14 bases between. This CDR3 is built from 13 residues. The germline gives CDR1 DFQATT, CDR2 SNEGSKA (reference sequence). The CDR3 region is CSAARTVSTEAFF. CDR3 nucleotides: TGCAGTGCTGCTCGGACAGTGAGCACTGAAGCTTTCTTT.

This clonotype has more than one count but fewer than ten. The chain employs TRBV9 and TRBJ2-7; 8 bases are shared with TRBD2. Germline loops: CDR1 SGDLS, CDR2 YYNGEE. The length of the CDR3 is 15 residues. V shed 0 bases, J shed 2 bases, and the junction held 4 bases outside the gene matches. The CDR3 spells CASSVGGGRTYEQYF. As DNA, the CDR3 is TGTGCCAGCAGCGTAGGCGGGGGGAGGACCTACGAGCAGTACTTC.

This clonotype was seen more than once but under ten times. The V call is TRBV3-1, the J call TRBJ2-2, with TRBD2 as a possible D gene (5 bases). The CDR3 spans 14 residues. Germline V CDR1 and CDR2: LGHDT, YNNKEL (reference sequence). The germline V and J ends were trimmed by 0 bases and 3 bases, with 5 bases remaining between them. CDR3: CASSQEADTGELFF. CDR3 nucleotide sequence: TGTGCCAGCAGCCAAGAAGCGGACACCGGGGAGCTGTTTTTT. Combining the CDR3 with reference TRBV3-1 and TRBJ2-2 gives the whole variable domain DTAVSQTPKYLVTQMGNDKSIKCEQNLGHDTMYWYKQDSKKFLKIMFSYNNKELIINETVPNRFSPKSPDKAHLNLHINSLELGDSAVYFCASSQEADTGELFFGEGSRLTVL.

The chain carries TRBV9 and TRBJ2-1, with D tentatively TRBD1 (6 bases). The germline V gene has CDR1 SGDLS and CDR2 YYNGEE. The CDR3 extends over 15 amino acids. The germline V and J ends were trimmed by 0 bases and 8 bases, with 15 bases remaining between them. As DNA, the CDR3 is TGTGCCAGCAGCGTAGGGGACACGTCTGGGGATGAGCAGTTCTTC. Translating it yields CASSVGDTSGDEQFF.

V is TRBV7-9 and J is TRBJ2-5; the D call may be TRBD1 or TRBD2 (6 bases each). The CDR3 runs to 12 residues. CDR1 is SEHNR, CDR2 FQNEAQ, per germline (reference sequence). V was clipped by 4 bases and J by 12 bases, with 15 bases between them. CDR3 amino acids: CASSSSGASEYF. The CDR3, as DNA: TGTGCCAGCAGCTCCTCGGGGGCCAGCGAGTACTTC.

This clonotype occurred once. The chain combines TRBV7-9 with TRBJ2-4, with 9 nucleotides matching TRBD1. The CDR3 length is 17 residues. The germline V gene has CDR1 SEHNR and CDR2 FQNEAQ (reference sequence). Trimming cost V 2 bases and J 3 bases; bases outside gene matches: 8. The CDR3 bases are TGTGCCAGCAGCTTATCTACAGGGGGCTTCTTCAAAAACATTCAGTACTTC. Its protein is CASSLSTGGFFKNIQYF.

This clonotype was counted at least ten times. The rearrangement joins TRBV6-4 to TRBJ2-2; a possible D gene is TRBD2 (7 bases). CDR1 and CDR2 from the germline V gene are MRHNA and SNTAGT. The CDR3 extends over 16 amino acids. V shed 3 bases and J shed 4 bases, with 15 bases lying between them. The CDR3 sequence: CASSETAGALTGELFF. Written as DNA, the CDR3 is TGTGCCAGCAGTGAAACGGCGGGGGCTCTCACCGGGGAGCTGTTTTTT.

This chain uses TRBV6-1 with TRBJ2-3; 11 bases map to TRBD2. This CDR3 comprises 19 residues. CDR1 MNHNS and CDR2 SASEGT come from the germline V gene. After removal of 0 bases from V and 6 bases from J, the junction contained 14 bases not matched to a gene. The CDR3 DNA reads TGTGCCAGCAGTGAAGCCCCGGCGGTAGCGGGGGGGCCGGTGGATACGCAGTATTTT. Amino acids: CASSEAPAVAGGPVDTQYF.

CDR3: CSAIDRSSGNTIYF. As DNA, the CDR3 is TGCAGTGCTATTGACAGGAGCTCTGGAAACACCATATATTTT. This sequence joins TRBV20-1 and TRBJ1-3; a possible D gene is TRBD1 (6 bases). The CDR3 runs 14 residues. Trimming took off 4 bases at V and 0 bases at J, with 10 bases between the two ends. Germline CDR1 and CDR2: DFQATT and SNEGSKA (reference sequence).

V gene TRBV20-1 combines with J gene TRBJ1-5; D not resolved. Trimming took 3 bases from V and 0 from J, leaving 9 bases between them. This CDR3 contains 14 residues. Germline V CDR1 and CDR2: DFQATT, SNEGSKA (reference sequence). The CDR3: CSASTEDSNQPQHF. CDR3 in DNA: TGCAGTGCTAGTACAGAGGATAGCAATCAGCCCCAGCATTTT.

The chain links TRBV20-1 to TRBJ2-7; D is tentatively TRBD1 or TRBD2 (5 bases each). CDR3 length: 11 amino acids. V lost 4 bases, J lost 6 bases, and 10 bases lay in between. Germline-derived CDR1 and CDR2 are DFQATT and SNEGSKA (reference sequence). CDR3 amino acids: CSATRAGEQYF. The CDR3 DNA sequence: TGCAGTGCTACCAGGGCGGGCGAGCAGTACTTC.

This chain links TRBV3-1 with TRBJ1-2; D call uncertain. This CDR3 contains 15 residues. Germline V gene lookup returns CDR1 LGHDT and CDR2 YNNKEL (reference sequence). Trimming stripped 4 bases from V and 5 bases from J, with 17 bases between. DNA of the CDR3: TGTGCCAGCAGCCCTCAAGGATACAGCCAATATGGCTACACCTTC. This encodes CASSPQGYSQYGYTF.

This clonotype occurred a few times. This chain joins TRBV4-1 and TRBJ1-1; no firm D call. V lost 1 base to trimming and J lost 6 bases, with 15 bases between them. CDR1 is MGHRA and CDR2 is YSYEKL in the germline V gene. The CDR3 runs to 15 residues. The DNA of the CDR3 is TGCGCCAGCAGCCAAGGTCCCGTTTCAGGCGCTGAAGCTTTCTTT. As protein: CASSQGPVSGAEAFF.

The chain is built from TRBV20-1 and TRBJ1-6, with D perhaps matching TRBD1 (6 bases). Trimming took off 0 bases at V and 6 bases at J, with 12 bases between the two ends. Per the germline V gene, CDR1 is DFQATT and CDR2 is SNEGSKA (reference sequence). The CDR3 has 15 amino acids. In nucleotides, the CDR3 is TGCAGTGCTAGAGATCTGGGGGGGCGTAATTCACCCCTCCACTTT. Translated, it gives CSARDLGGRNSPLHF.

This clonotype has more than one count but fewer than ten. The chain employs TRBV4-2 and TRBJ2-1; D tentatively fits TRBD1 or TRBD2 (5 bases each). The CDR3 totals 16 residues. CDR1 and CDR2 from the germline V gene are LGHNA and YNFKEQ. The germline V and J ends were trimmed by 0 bases and 2 bases, with 11 bases remaining between them. The CDR3 region is CASSQEWGRAYNEQFF. The CDR3 DNA reads as TGTGCCAGCAGCCAAGAATGGGGGAGAGCCTACAATGAGCAGTTCTTC.

The chain has TRBV7-9 and TRBJ2-5; D gene uncertain. The length of the CDR3 is 16 residues. Germline CDR1 reads SEHNR; CDR2 reads FQNEAQ (reference sequence). The V end lost 1 base, the J end lost 2 bases, and 14 bases lay between the germline ends. The CDR3 bases are TGTGCCAGCAGCTTAGTTCGGACCCCACGGCAAGAGACCCAGTACTTC. Translation: CASSLVRTPRQETQYF. Using reference TRBV7-9 and TRBJ2-5 for the parts outside the CDR3, the full variable domain is DTGVSQNPRHKITKRGQNVTFRCDPISEHNRLYWYRQTLGQGPEFLTYFQNEAQLEKSRLLSDRFSAERPKGSFSTLEIQRTEQGDSAMYLCASSLVRTPRQETQYFGPGTRLLVL.

The chain carries TRBV20-1 and TRBJ2-7; TRBD2 matches 11 bases. J was trimmed by 4 bases and V by 3 bases; bases with no gene match: 2. In germline, CDR1 is DFQATT, CDR2 SNEGSKA (reference sequence). The CDR3 runs 13 residues. CDR3 sequence: CSASTSGGYEQYF. DNA for the CDR3: TGCAGTGCTAGTACTAGCGGGGGATACGAGCAGTACTTC.